The T cell receptor beta chain under discussion was sequenced for a study of T cells expressing NK-cell markers. Study-level background: Beta-chain profiling covered CD3+CD56+NKG2C+, CD3+CD56+NKG2C- and CD3+CD56-NKG2C+ sorted subsets.

The cDNA for TCR beta came from 5'RACE template switching with UMIs. TCRdb processed the 5' RACE reads again and assigns one entry to each CDR3 protein, with no DNA. Recorded here are approximately 380,000 distinct CDR3 sequences; the top ten clones represent around 5.3%. Regarding this clonotype: Its matching antigen is unknown.

Study conclusions and caveats: Five or six donors showed dominant NKG2C+ clonotypes comprising roughly 1.0-7.5% of their CD8+ T cells.

Germline assignment: CDR1 SGHTA and CDR2 FQGTGA. The CDR3 runs 13 residues. V is TRBV7-3 and J is TRBJ1-1; TCRdb calls TRBD1, which cannot be checked without DNA. The source is a man aged 18-75 years in good health. Source material: blood T cells: a sorted CD56 or NKG2C T cell subset, CD4+ or CD8+ T cells, or bulk PBMC T cells (not recorded which). The CDR3 is CASSLTHAGVAFF.